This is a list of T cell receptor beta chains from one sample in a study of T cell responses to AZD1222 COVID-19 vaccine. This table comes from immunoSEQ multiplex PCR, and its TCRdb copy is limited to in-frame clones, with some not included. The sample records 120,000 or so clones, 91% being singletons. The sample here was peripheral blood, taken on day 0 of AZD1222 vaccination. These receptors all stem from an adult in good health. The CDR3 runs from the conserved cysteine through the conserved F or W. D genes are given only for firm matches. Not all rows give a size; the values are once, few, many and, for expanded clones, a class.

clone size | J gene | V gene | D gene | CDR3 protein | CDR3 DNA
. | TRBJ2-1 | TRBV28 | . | CASSLLTGIYNEQFF | TGTGCCAGCAGTTTATTGACGGGAATCTACAATGAGCAGTTCTTC
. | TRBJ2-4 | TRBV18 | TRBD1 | CATGPQGDIQYF | TGTGCCACGGGGCCCCAGGGGGACATTCAGTACTTC
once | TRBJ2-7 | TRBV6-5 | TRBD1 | CASRVTGYEQYF | TGTGCCAGCAGAGTGACAGGGTACGAGCAGTACTTC
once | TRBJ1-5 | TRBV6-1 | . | CASSERPNQPQHF | TGTGCCAGCAGTGAACGGCCAAATCAGCCCCAGCATTTT
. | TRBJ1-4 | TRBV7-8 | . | CASSSRGETTNEKLFF | TGTGCCAGCAGCTCCAGAGGAGAGACAACTAATGAAAAACTGTTTTTT
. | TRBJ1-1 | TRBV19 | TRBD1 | CASTFTPGQGAGTEAFF | TGTGCCAGTACCTTTACCCCGGGACAGGGGGCAGGCACTGAAGCTTTCTTT
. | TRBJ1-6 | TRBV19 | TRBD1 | CASREQGLNSPLHF | TGTGCCAGTAGGGAACAGGGGCTCAATTCACCCCTCCACTTT
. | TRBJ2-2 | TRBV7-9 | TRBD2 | CASSFTSGGTGELFF | TGTGCCAGCAGCTTCACTAGCGGGGGGACGGGGGAGCTGTTTTTT
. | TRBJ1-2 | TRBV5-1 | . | CASSLGNYGYTF | TGCGCCAGCAGCTTAGGCAACTATGGCTACACCTTC
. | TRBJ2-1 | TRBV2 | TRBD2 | CASSEGLAEFNEQFF | TGTGCCAGCAGTGAGGGACTAGCGGAGTTCAATGAGCAGTTCTTC
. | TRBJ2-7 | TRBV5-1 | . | CASSLDPKRAYEQYF | TGCGCCAGCAGCTTGGACCCTAAGAGGGCCTACGAGCAGTACTTC
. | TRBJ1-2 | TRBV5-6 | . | CASSTDTSGGYTF | TGTGCCAGCAGCACCGACACGTCTGGCGGCTACACCTTC
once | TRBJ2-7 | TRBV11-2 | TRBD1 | CASSSPLTGESYEQYF | TGTGCCAGCAGCTCCCCCCTGACAGGGGAGTCCTACGAGCAGTACTTC
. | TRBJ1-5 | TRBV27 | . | CASSFRSGQPQHF | TGTGCCAGCAGTTTCAGAAGCGGTCAGCCCCAGCATTTT
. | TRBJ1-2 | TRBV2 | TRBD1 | CASSDPGQGAFYYTF | TGTGCCAGCAGTGATCCGGGACAGGGGGCGTTTTACTACACCTTC
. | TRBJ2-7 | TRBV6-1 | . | CASSELRYEQYF | TGTGCCAGCAGTGAGTTACGCTACGAGCAGTACTTC
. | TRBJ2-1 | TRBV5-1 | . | CASRRGQNEQFF | TGCGCCAGCAGGCGGGGGCAAAATGAGCAGTTCTTC
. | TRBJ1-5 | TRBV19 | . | CASSMMGSNQPQHF | TGTGCCAGTAGTATGATGGGGAGCAATCAGCCCCAGCATTTT
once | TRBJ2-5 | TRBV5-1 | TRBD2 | CASSPPEGGLAKETQYF | TGCGCCAGCAGCCCACCTGAGGGCGGACTAGCGAAAGAGACCCAGTACTTC
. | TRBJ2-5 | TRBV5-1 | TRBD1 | CASSEGQAWRVETQYF | TGCGCCAGCAGCGAGGGACAGGCCTGGCGAGTAGAGACCCAGTACTTC
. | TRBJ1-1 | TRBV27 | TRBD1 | CASSAYGTGASEAFF | TGTGCCAGCAGTGCCTACGGGACAGGGGCGTCTGAAGCTTTCTTT
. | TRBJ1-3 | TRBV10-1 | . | CASRGRVSSGNTIYF | TGCGCCAGCAGGGGGAGGGTAAGCTCTGGAAACACCATATATTTT
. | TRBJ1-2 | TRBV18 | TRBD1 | CASSPPGQANYGYTF | TGTGCCAGCTCACCACCGGGACAGGCTAACTATGGCTACACCTTC
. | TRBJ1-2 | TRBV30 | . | CAWSVEYGYTF | TGTGCCTGGAGCGTGGAGTATGGCTACACCTTC
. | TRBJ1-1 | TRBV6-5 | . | CASSPYTEAFF | TGTGCCAGCAGTCCGTACACTGAAGCTTTCTTT
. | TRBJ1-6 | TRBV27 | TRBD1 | CASSLTPQGARRSSPLHF | TGTGCCAGCAGTTTAACGCCCCAGGGGGCTCGGCGAAGTTCACCCCTCCACTTT
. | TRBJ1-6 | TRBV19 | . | CASSIGNQETPLHF | TGTGCCAGTAGTATCGGGAACCAGGAGACACCCCTCCACTTT
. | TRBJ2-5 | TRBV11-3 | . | CASSLDPLRASQKETQYF | TGTGCCAGCAGCTTAGACCCTCTGAGGGCTTCCCAAAAAGAGACCCAGTACTTC
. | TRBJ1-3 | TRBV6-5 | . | CASSPRGRNTIYF | TGTGCCAGCAGTCCTCGCGGTAGAAACACCATATATTTT
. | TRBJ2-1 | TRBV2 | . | CASSVQASSYNEQFF | TGTGCCAGCAGTGTACAGGCCAGCTCCTACAATGAGCAGTTCTTC
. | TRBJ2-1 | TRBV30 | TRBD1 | CAWTPGQAYNEQFF | TGTGCCTGGACCCCGGGACAGGCCTACAATGAGCAGTTCTTC
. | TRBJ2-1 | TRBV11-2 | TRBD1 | CASSLQRDSYNEQFF | TGTGCCAGCAGCTTACAACGGGACAGCTACAATGAGCAGTTCTTC
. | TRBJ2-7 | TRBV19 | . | CASSTRKQGSPYEQYF | TGTGCCAGTAGTACGAGGAAGCAGGGGAGTCCCTACGAGCAGTACTTC
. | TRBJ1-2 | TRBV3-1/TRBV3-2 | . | CASSLRQTANYGYTF | TGTGCCAGCAGCTTACGACAGACAGCTAACTATGGCTACACCTTC
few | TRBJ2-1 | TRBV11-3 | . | CASSFQGGRNEQFF | TGTGCCAGCAGCTTCCAGGGGGGGCGTAATGAGCAGTTCTTC
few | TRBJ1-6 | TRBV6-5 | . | CASSYSGDYNSPLHF | TGTGCCAGCAGTTACTCAGGGGACTATAATTCACCCCTCCACTTT
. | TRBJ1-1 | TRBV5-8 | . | CASTGDLWNTEAFF | TGTGCCAGCACCGGGGACCTCTGGAACACTGAAGCTTTCTTT